The next 4 T cell receptor beta chains were all read from a single sample in a study of cytomegalovirus exposure and HLA in healthy donors listed by TCRdb under 2017. The library was obtained by the immunoSEQ multiplex PCR assay. A mixture of 60 forward primers for TCR Vbeta segments and 13 reverse primers for TCR Jbeta segments was used in the multiplex PCR. TCRdb stores this immuneACCESS table with in-frame sequences only. Part of the clones is absent; in the studies checked, under half of the shortfall reflects unresolved V genes, and no reason is known for the rest. This sample's table lists more than 100,000 clones. The top ten clonotypes cover about 1.6% of the sample. The sequenced material came from PBMCs. The source is a woman aged 40 to 50 in good health and CMV-seronegative.

This sequence joins TRBV6-5 and TRBJ2-1; TRBD1 aligns across 7 bases. V dropped 8 bases and J dropped 4; count of bases not matched to a gene: 8. Germline loops: CDR1 MNHEY, CDR2 SVGAGI. The CDR3 totals 14 residues. CDR3 DNA: TGTGCCAGCGGTCAGGGGGAGACATACAATGAGCAGTTCTTC. This gives the protein CASGQGETYNEQFF.

In regard to this clone: This same CDR3 is encoded by further DNA sequences in the sample. The rearrangement links TRBV4-3 to TRBJ2-5, with 11 positions matching TRBD2. Trimming cost V 0 bases and J 2 bases; bases outside gene matches: 8. Germline lookup yields CDR1 LGHNA and CDR2 YSLEER. The CDR3 is made up of 18 amino acids. This CDR3 reads CASSQEGGASGGQETQYF. DNA of the CDR3: TGCGCCAGCAGCCAAGAGGGGGGGGCTAGCGGGGGGCAAGAGACCCAGTACTTC.

This sequence joins TRBV28 and TRBJ1-4; a possible D gene is TRBD1 (6 bases). The CDR3 is made up of 18 amino acids. The germline CDR1 and CDR2 sequences are MDHEN and SYDVKM. With 3 bases removed from V and 7 bases from J, the gap between germline ends came to 24 bases. CDR3 sequence reads: CASSLGQGRGAWGEKLFF. The CDR3 coding sequence is TGTGCCAGCAGTTTGGGGCAAGGCAGGGGCGCCTGGGGTGAAAAACTGTTTTTT.

The chain links TRBV5-1 to TRBJ2-1, with 11 bases that match TRBD2. With 5 bases clipped from V and 7 bases from J, the junction kept 8 bases outside the gene matches. There are 15 residues in the CDR3. The germline gives CDR1 SGHRS, CDR2 YFSETQ. The CDR3 spells CASSFSGGAGNEQFF. The DNA of the CDR3 is TGCGCCAGCAGTTTTAGCGGGGGGGCCGGTAATGAGCAGTTCTTC. Looking up the rest from reference TRBV5-1 and TRBJ2-1 gives the full variable domain: KAGVTQTPRYLIKTRGQQVTLSCSPISGHRSVSWYQQTPGQGLQFLFEYFSETQRNKGNFPGRFSGRQFSNSRSEMNVSTLELGDSALYLCASSFSGGAGNEQFFGPGTRLTVL.